This T cell receptor beta chain derives from a study of T cell responses to AZD1222 COVID-19 vaccine. The CDR3 loop spans 13 amino acids. V was clipped by 3 bases and J by 5 bases, with 10 bases between them. Overall study results and limits: Only a handful of AZD1222 recipients, five to seven in all, had baseline seropositivity.

Repertoires were generated with immunoSEQ multiplex PCR, while TCRdb's copy carries only in-frame clones and drops some. The data hold more than 50,000 clones, with 84% observed a single time. Regarding this clone: Its specificity is not known.

Sample: peripheral blood, taken on day 0 of AZD1222 vaccination. The clonotype comes from an adult in good health. The chain joins TRBV12-3 or TRBV12-4 to TRBJ2-5, with D possibly called TRBD1 or TRBD2 (5 bases each). In DNA form, the CDR3 reads TGTGCCAGCAGTTTTGGGGGAAGTGAGACCCAGTACTTC. This gives the protein CASSFGGSETQYF.